This T cell receptor (beta chain) is from a study of OX40 agonist ivuxolimab in advanced cancers. Study background: Intravenous ivuxolimab was administered to patients every 2 weeks at 0.01 to 10 mg/kg. Study-level results: Clonal expansion by week 6 occurred in CD4+ and CD8+ blood T cells (at 0.1 to 3.0 mg/kg).

In regard to this clone: Antigen unknown.

Data came from immunoSEQ multiplex PCR; TCRdb stores just in-frame clones and leaves some out. The data show about 46,000 clones, with roughly nine tenths seen just once and roughly 4.9% held by the top ten. The specimen comprised CD4+ or CD8+ T cells sorted from blood, sampled in a trial of the OX40 agonist ivuxolimab. This TCR was recovered from an adult with an advanced solid tumor such as melanoma, head and neck, liver or kidney cancer.

The CDR3 bases are TGTGCCAGCAGTGCCGGGACAGCGGTTACTGAAGCTTTCTTT. It is translated as CASSAGTAVTEAFF. J is TRBJ1-1 and V is TRBV27, with 7 bases aligning to TRBD1. Losses at the gene ends were 5 bases for V and 5 bases for J; bases not matched to a gene: 8. Germline loops: CDR1 MNHEY, CDR2 SMNVEV (reference sequence). This CDR3 comprises 14 residues.